The 17 T cell receptor beta chains listed next were all sequenced from one sample in a study of Ad26.COV2.S vaccination and SARS-CoV-2 variants. Specified treatment: about 20 received Ad26.COV2.S at low or high dose, single or two shots; about five received placebo; per-sample allocation not given. The samples date from day 63 after the first vaccine or placebo injection. TCRdb's table, derived via immunoSEQ multiplex PCR, lists solely in-frame clones and lacks some. The sample has 300,000 to 400,000 clones; 75% to 90% are singletons. The material sequenced was peripheral blood, taken in a trial of Ad26.COV2.S vaccine versus placebo. The origin of the receptors is a person between 18 and 65 years old who received the Ad26.COV2.S COVID-19 vaccine or a placebo.

The chain combines TRBV30 with TRBJ2-4; TRBD2 aligns across 8 bases. Unmatched junction bases numbered 8, after V lost 2 bases and J lost 2 bases. The CDR3 sequence is 16 residues long. Germline CDR1 reads GTSNPN; CDR2 reads SVGIG (reference sequence). The CDR3 nucleotides read TGTGCCTGGAGTTTCGCGGGGGGCTTTCCCAAAAACATTCAGTACTTC. Amino acids: CAWSFAGGFPKNIQYF. Full variable domain (rest looked up from reference TRBV30 and TRBJ2-4): SQTIHQWPATLVQPVGSPLSLECTVEGTSNPNLYWYRQAAGRGLQLLFYSVGIGQISSEVPQNLSASRPQDRQFILSSKKLLLSDSGFYLCAWSFAGGFPKNIQYFGAGTRLSVL.

In DNA form, the CDR3 reads TGTGCCAGTAGAAAGGGGACAGGGGGCATATACGAGCAGTACTTC. Protein product: CASRKGTGGIYEQYF. This chain joins TRBV19 and TRBJ2-7, with 12 bases matching TRBD1. Trimming took 6 bases from V and 4 from J; bases not matched to a gene: 7. The length of the CDR3 is 15 residues. Germline CDR1 LNHDA, CDR2 SQIVND (reference sequence).

In this sample, this clone turned up once. The rearrangement links TRBV4-3 to TRBJ1-2; D is unclear. Per the germline V gene, CDR1 is LGHNA and CDR2 is YSLEER. V lost 1 base and J 7 bases, leaving 10 bases between the germline ends. This CDR3 is 13 amino acids long. The CDR3 region is CASSQVTSGGYTF. CDR3 bases: TGCGCCAGCAGCCAAGTAACGTCTGGTGGCTACACCTTC.

The chain uses TRBV6-2 or TRBV6-3 and TRBJ1-2; D not resolved. Trimming left V 2 bases short and J 5 bases short, with 18 bases between. In germline, CDR1 is MNHEY, CDR2 SVGEGT. The length of the CDR3 is 16 residues. The CDR3 sequence is CASSYQSSDFGYGYTF. The CDR3 DNA reads TGTGCCAGCAGTTACCAGTCTTCGGACTTCGGATATGGCTACACCTTC.

V usage is TRBV7-9 and J usage is TRBJ1-3; D is possibly TRBD1 (5 bases). CDR1 and CDR2 from the germline V gene are SEHNR and FQNEAQ (reference sequence). CDR3 size: 15 residues. The V gene lost 5 bases and the J gene lost 2 bases, with 13 bases spanning the gap. The DNA for the CDR3 is TGTGCCAGCAGCCAAGGGACCGCTACTGGAAACACCATATATTTT. As protein: CASSQGTATGNTIYF. The full variable domain, rest sourced from reference TRBV7-9 and TRBJ1-3, is DTGVSQNPRHKITKRGQNVTFRCDPISEHNRLYWYRQTLGQGPEFLTYFQNEAQLEKSRLLSDRFSAERPKGSFSTLEIQRTEQGDSAMYLCASSQGTATGNTIYFGEGSWLTVV.

The chain couples TRBV10-3 to TRBJ2-1; D unresolved. Germline V gene data show CDR1 as ENHRY and CDR2 as SYGVKD. V lost 3 bases to trimming and J lost 5 bases, with 20 bases between them. The CDR3 is 17 amino acids. The chain's CDR3 is CAISEIRTARSHNEQFF. The DNA of the CDR3 is TGTGCCATCAGTGAAATCCGGACCGCGAGAAGCCACAATGAGCAGTTCTTC.

V usage is TRBV28 and J usage is TRBJ1-2; D gene unclear. Germline CDR1 and CDR2: MDHEN and SYDVKM. V was pared by 4 bases and J by 8 bases, with 17 bases between. This CDR3 has 14 residues. The CDR3: CASSSPGVRIGYTF. CDR3 coding DNA: TGTGCCAGCAGTTCCCCTGGGGTTAGGATAGGCTACACCTTC.

The table lists this clone with a count of one. V usage is TRBV20-1 and J usage is TRBJ2-7, with no clear D. Trimming stripped 3 bases from V and 1 base from J, with 7 bases between. Germline loops: CDR1 DFQATT, CDR2 SNEGSKA (reference sequence). CDR3 length equals 12 residues. This chain's CDR3 is CSASLQSYEQYF. The DNA of the CDR3 is TGCAGTGCTAGTTTACAGTCCTACGAGCAGTACTTC.

The V call is TRBV6-4, the J call TRBJ1-4; D uncertain. V was trimmed by 8 bases and J by 11 bases, leaving 15 bases between them. Germline V lookup: CDR1 MRHNA, CDR2 SNTAGT. There are 12 residues in the CDR3. CDR3: CASPRTPEKLFF. In DNA form, the CDR3 reads TGTGCCAGCCCGCGGACCCCGGAGAAACTGTTTTTT.

J is TRBJ2-3 and V is TRBV29-1, with TRBD2 matching over 8 bases. The CDR3 is 13 residues long. Trimming cost V 7 bases and J 7 bases; bases outside gene matches: 10. Germline CDR1 reads SQVTM; CDR2 reads ANQGSEA. The CDR3 DNA reads as TGCAGCGCGCGGGGGACTAGGGATTATACGCAGTATTTT. This gives the protein CSARGTRDYTQYF.

J is TRBJ2-4 and V is TRBV9; 7 positions match TRBD2. The V segment lost 0 bases and the J segment 6 bases; nucleotides outside the gene matches: 6. Germline V gene data show CDR1 as SGDLS and CDR2 as YYNGEE. This CDR3 is built from 15 residues. The CDR3 DNA follows: TGTGCCAGCAGCGTAGATGGCGGGAGTAGAAACATTCAGTACTTC. Encoded protein: CASSVDGGSRNIQYF.

This chain joins TRBV5-5 and TRBJ2-3, with a possible D match to TRBD2 (5 bases). The germline V gene has CDR1 SGHKS and CDR2 YYEKEE (reference sequence). V lost 3 bases and J lost 3, with 14 bases in between. This CDR3 region has 15 residues. CDR3 sequence reads: CASSSGRSRTDTQYF. CDR3 nucleotides: TGTGCCAGCAGCTCTGGGAGAAGTAGGACAGATACGCAGTATTTT.

This chain uses TRBV6-5 with TRBJ2-5; 7 bases are shared with TRBD1. Germline trimming cut 3 bases from V and 5 bases from J; bases unmatched to any gene: 3. The CDR3 totals 13 residues. Germline V gene data show CDR1 as MNHEY and CDR2 as SVGAGI. This chain's CDR3 is CASSYRGQETQYF. The DNA for the CDR3 is TGTGCCAGCAGTTATAGGGGGCAGGAGACCCAGTACTTC.

In this sample, this clone turned up once. The J gene is TRBJ2-5, the V gene TRBV20-1; D remains unclear. V was trimmed by 5 bases and J by 0 bases, leaving 4 bases between them. The germline CDR1 and CDR2 sequences are DFQATT and SNEGSKA (reference sequence). The CDR3 has 11 residues. The CDR3 spells CSARHQETQYF. Here the CDR3 DNA reads TGCAGTGCTCGACACCAAGAGACCCAGTACTTC.

The genes are TRBV29-1 and TRBJ2-7; 9 bases are a match to TRBD2. Germline values: CDR1 SQVTM, CDR2 ANQGSEA. The CDR3 has 16 amino acids. Losses at the gene ends were 0 bases for V and 0 bases for J; bases not matched to a gene: 6. The CDR3 reads CSVEDLKAGGSYEQYF. The DNA for the CDR3 is TGCAGCGTTGAAGATCTAAAAGCGGGGGGCTCCTACGAGCAGTACTTC.

The rearrangement joins TRBV4-3 to TRBJ1-2; 8 bases are a match to TRBD1. The CDR3 runs 14 residues. Germline loops: CDR1 LGHNA, CDR2 YSLEER. V shed 4 bases and J 5 bases; nucleotides not matched to a gene: 6. CDR3 in DNA: TGCGCCAGCAGCCCGACAGGGGCCACATATGGCTACACCTTC. The encoded protein is CASSPTGATYGYTF.

This chain uses TRBV9 with TRBJ2-1; D is undetermined. This CDR3 has 16 residues. V gave up 3 bases and J gave up 0 bases, with 13 bases separating them. Germline CDR1 is SGDLS and CDR2 is YYNGEE. The CDR3: CASSGQVPSSYNEQFF. In DNA, the CDR3 is TGTGCCAGCAGCGGGCAAGTCCCCAGCTCCTACAATGAGCAGTTCTTC.